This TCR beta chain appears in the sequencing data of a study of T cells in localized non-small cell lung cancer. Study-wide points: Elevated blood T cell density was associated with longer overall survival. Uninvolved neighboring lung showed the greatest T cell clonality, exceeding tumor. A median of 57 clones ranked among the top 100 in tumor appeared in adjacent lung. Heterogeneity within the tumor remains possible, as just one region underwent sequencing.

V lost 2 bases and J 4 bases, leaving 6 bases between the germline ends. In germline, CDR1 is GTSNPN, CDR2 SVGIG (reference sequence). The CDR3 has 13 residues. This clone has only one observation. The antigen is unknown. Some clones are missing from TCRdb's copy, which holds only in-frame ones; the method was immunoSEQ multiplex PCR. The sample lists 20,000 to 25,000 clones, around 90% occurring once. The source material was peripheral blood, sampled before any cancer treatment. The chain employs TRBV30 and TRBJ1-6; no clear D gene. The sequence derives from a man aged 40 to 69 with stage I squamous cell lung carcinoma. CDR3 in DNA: TGTGCCTGGAGTCCAGGTTATAATTCACCCCTCCACTTT. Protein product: CAWSPGYNSPLHF.